A selection of T cell receptor beta chains follows, all from one sample in a study of T cells in Graves' hyperthyroidism and ophthalmopathy. TCRdb re-derived calls from the multiplex PCR reads in MiXCR, one entry per CDR3 protein. The table records around 400,000 distinct CDR3 sequences, approximately 14% of them present only once. Material for sequencing was blood. These receptors originate from a woman in her fifties or sixties with Graves' ophthalmopathy. CDR3s include the opening cysteine and the closing phenylalanine or tryptophan. The D gene is left open where the match is weak. Only some rows state a clone size, as once, few, many or a class for expanded clones.

V	D	size	J	DNA	CDR3
TRBV28	TRBD2	-	TRBJ2-7	TGTGCCAGCAGCGGGACTAGCGGGAGGGCGAGAGAGCAGTACTTC	CASSGTSGRAREQYF
TRBV7-8	-	-	TRBJ1-2	TGTGCCAGCAGCCCCGGCCGTGGCTACACCTTC	CASSPGRGYTF
TRBV6-1	-	-	TRBJ2-1	TGTGCCAGCAGTGAAGTTGGAAATGAGCAGTTCTTC	CASSEVGNEQFF
TRBV19	TRBD2	few	TRBJ2-2	TGTGCCAGTGGCCCCGGGACTAAACTCGGGGAGCTGTTTTTT	CASGPGTKLGELFF
TRBV18	-	-	TRBJ1-1	TGTGCCAGCAGCCCACGGCCGTGGTGGAGGACTGAAGCTTTCTTT	CASSPRPWWRTEAFF
TRBV30	TRBD1	-	TRBJ1-5	TGTGCCTGGAGTGTTTCAGGGGGAGGCAATCAGCCCCAGCATTTT	CAWSVSGGGNQPQHF
TRBV6-1	-	many	TRBJ2-4	TGTGCCAGCAGTGATTGGTGGGGGGACGCCAAAAACATTCAGTACTTC	CASSDWWGDAKNIQYF
TRBV29-1	-	many	TRBJ2-6	TGCAGCGTCCAGCTCTCTGGGGCCAACGTCCTGACTTTC	CSVQLSGANVLTF
TRBV28	-	many	TRBJ1-2	TGTGCCAGCAGTTTCAACCCCAGGGCCTATGGCTACACCTTC	CASSFNPRAYGYTF
TRBV2	TRBD2	many	TRBJ2-5	TGTGCCAGCAGTGTAGCGGGAGGGTTCCAAGAGACCCAGTACTTC	CASSVAGGFQETQYF
TRBV6-2/TRBV6-3	-	-	TRBJ2-2	TGTGCCAGCAGTTACTCGAGACGGGTGGGCAACACCGGGGAGCTGTTTTTT	CASSYSRRVGNTGELFF
TRBV7-2	TRBD2	few	TRBJ2-7	TGTGCCAGCAGCTCAATTAGGTTACTAGCGGGAGCGTACGAGCAGTACTTC	CASSSIRLLAGAYEQYF
TRBV6-5	TRBD2	many	TRBJ2-3	TGTGCCAGCAGTTACCGACTAGCGGGAGCAGATACGCAGTATTTT	CASSYRLAGADTQYF
TRBV5-1	-	many	TRBJ2-3	TGCGCCAGCAGCTCGCGCCATGGGACAGGGGATAGCGGGAGAAGCACAGATACGCAGTATTTT	CASSSRHGTGDSGRSTDTQYF
TRBV18	-	many	TRBJ1-1	TGTGCCAGCTCACCCCCGTCAGGGGCGAGGACTGAAGCTTTCTTT	CASSPPSGARTEAFF
TRBV30	TRBD2	many	TRBJ2-7	TGTGCCTGGAGTATAGGACTAGCGGGCTCCTACGAGCAGTACTTC	CAWSIGLAGSYEQYF
TRBV27	TRBD2	many	TRBJ2-1	TGTGCCAGCAGCGAAGGACTAGCGGGATTCCATGAGCAGTTCTTC	CASSEGLAGFHEQFF
TRBV5-6	-	few	TRBJ2-7	TGTGCCAGCAGCGTAGATTGGGGGCGCGAGCAGTACTTC	CASSVDWGREQYF
TRBV7-9	-	few	TRBJ2-5	TGTGCCAGCAGCCCACCTAGTCAGGGCCTCAAAGAGACCCAGTACTTC	CASSPPSQGLKETQYF
TRBV7-2	-	few	TRBJ2-1	TGTGCCAGCAGCTTAGAGGGTCCGGTCGGTGAGCAGTTCTTC	CASSLEGPVGEQFF
TRBV7-8	-	-	TRBJ2-1	TGTGCCAGCAGCGCCGGGGGCTCAGAATGGGGTGAGCAGTTCTTC	CASSAGGSEWGEQFF
TRBV27	-	many	TRBJ2-1	TGTGCCAGCAGTGATCTCTTGGATGAGCAGTTCTTC	CASSDLLDEQFF
TRBV5-1	-	many	TRBJ2-1	TGCGCCAGCAGCTTGGAACTAGCTGTTGGTGAGCAGTTCTTC	CASSLELAVGEQFF
TRBV28	-	many	TRBJ2-7	TGTGCCAGCAGTTCGCCCCGGGAGCGGGCCTCCTACGAGCAGTACTTC	CASSSPRERASYEQYF
TRBV7-3	TRBD2	few	TRBJ2-2	TGTGCCAGCAGCTATGGACTAGAGGCCGGGGAGCTGTTTTTT	CASSYGLEAGELFF
TRBV24-1	TRBD2	many	TRBJ2-3	TGTGCCACCAGTGATTTGGTCAGCGGGAGTCCGGATACGCAGTATTTT	CATSDLVSGSPDTQYF
TRBV20-1	TRBD2	many	TRBJ2-7	TGCAGTGCTAGAACTAGCGGGAGACATTACGAGCAGTACTTC	CSARTSGRHYEQYF
TRBV29-1	TRBD2	many	TRBJ2-3	TGCAGCTCCGAAGGGCTAGCGGGAGGGGGGTCCACAGATACGCAGTATTTT	CSSEGLAGGGSTDTQYF
TRBV30	-	-	TRBJ2-5	TGTGCCGCTACTTCTTACAGAAAAGAGACCCAGTACTTC	CAATSYRKETQYF
TRBV30	-	many	TRBJ2-1	TGTGCCTGGAGGGGTGATAGCTCCTACAATGAGCAGTTCTTC	CAWRGDSSYNEQFF